This T cell receptor (beta chain) was sequenced for a study of regulatory T cells in long-lasting Graves disease. Time point denoted: newly diagnosed GD, antithyroid drugs for less than 3 months. The TCR library was prepared using RNA isolated from PBMCs. Xi'an, China, was home to the endocrinology department that provided patients. Building the TCR beta libraries relied on iRepertoire HTBI primers, and CDR3 regions underwent Arm-PCR. Via MiXCR, TCRdb re-called the multiplex PCR reads, giving one row per CDR3 protein. In the table there are more than 300,000 distinct CDR3 sequences, around 15% of which are singletons. This clonotype originated in a female donor with Graves disease. The material was peripheral blood mononuclear cells (PBMCs), obtained at new diagnosis, from a patient treated with antithyroid drugs.

The CDR3 DNA sequence: TGTGCCAGCAGTAGCCGGGAGTTCCAGCCCCAGCATTTT. This sequence encodes CASSSREFQPQHF. The chain employs TRBV6-1 and TRBJ1-5; D is unresolved. Germline loops: CDR1 MNHNS, CDR2 SASEGT. This CDR3 is built from 13 residues. Trimming shortened V by 5 bases and J by 7 bases, and 12 bases separated the two germline ends.